A single sample gave rise to the 14 T cell receptor beta chains below, sequenced in a study of cytomegalovirus exposure and HLA in healthy donors. This PCR relied on a set of 60 Vbeta primers and 13 Jbeta primers. Here immunoSEQ multiplex PCR was the method, and the copy in TCRdb shows in-frame clones only, minus some. The sample contains about 130,000 clones, 80% of which appear only once. The sequenced material came from PBMCs. These receptor sequences come from a man younger than 45 in good health and CMV-seropositive.

The rearrangement joins TRBV5-1 to TRBJ1-3, with 7 bases matching TRBD1. Germline V gives CDR1 SGHRS, CDR2 YFSETQ. The CDR3 length is 14 residues. J lost 2 bases, V lost 3 bases, and 2 bases had no gene match. DNA for the CDR3: TGCGCCAGCAGCTCTCAGGGGGCTGGAAACACCATATATTTT. It specifies CASSSQGAGNTIYF.

The chain employs TRBV15 and TRBJ2-3, with D possibly matching TRBD2 (7 bases). V gave up 5 bases and J gave up 4 bases, with 10 bases separating them. Germline V lookup: CDR1 LNHNV, CDR2 YYDKDF (reference sequence). The CDR3 contains 13 residues. The DNA for the CDR3 is TGTGCCACCAGCGGGGGGGCCGCAGATACGCAGTATTTT. It codes for CATSGGAADTQYF.

The chain carries TRBV29-1 and TRBJ2-3; a possible D gene is TRBD1 (5 bases). CDR3 size: 12 residues. Germline V gives CDR1 SQVTM, CDR2 ANQGSEA. V was clipped by 7 bases and J by 0 bases, with 8 bases between them. Written as DNA, the CDR3 is TGCAGCGCCCGGACAAGCACAGATACGCAGTATTTT. Protein: CSARTSTDTQYF.

The V gene is TRBV2, the J gene TRBJ1-5, with unresolved D. CDR1 is SNHLY, CDR2 FYNNEI, per germline. The CDR3 spans 15 residues. The V end lost 4 bases, the J end lost 0 bases, and 10 bases lay between the germline ends. The CDR3 here is CASSATPLSNQPQHF. DNA of the CDR3: TGTGCCAGCAGTGCGACACCTCTTAGCAATCAGCCCCAGCATTTT.

The rearrangement uses TRBV5-1 and TRBJ2-2; TRBD1 matches at 7 bases. Germline assignment: CDR1 SGHRS and CDR2 YFSETQ. V gave up 0 bases and J gave up 7 bases; unmatched junction bases: 6. The CDR3 loop spans 15 amino acids. CDR3 region: CASSLDGTAGGELFF. The CDR3 DNA reads as TGCGCCAGCAGCTTGGACGGGACAGCAGGCGGGGAGCTGTTTTTT.

This clone was counted once. This sequence joins TRBV7-8 and TRBJ2-1; D is possibly TRBD2 (6 bases). The V end was cut by 7 bases, the J end by 8 bases, with 15 bases between. The length of the CDR3 is 13 residues. Per the germline V gene, CDR1 is SGHVS and CDR2 is FQNEAQ. The CDR3 bases are TGTGCCAGCACTCGGGGACTCACCGATGAGCAGTTCTTC. It is translated as CASTRGLTDEQFF.

CDR3 bases: TGTGCCAGCAGCTTGGAGGTTCTAGGACAGGGCTACAATGAGCAGTTCTTC. Translating gives CASSLEVLGQGYNEQFF. The J gene is TRBJ2-1, the V gene TRBV5-6; TRBD1 agrees at 8 bases. The CDR3 runs to 17 residues. Germline V gene sequence: CDR1 SGHDT, CDR2 YYEEEE. V dropped 0 bases and J dropped 3; count of bases not matched to a gene: 8.

This clone was seen a few times. The genes are TRBV6-5 and TRBJ1-4, with TRBD1 identical over 8 bases. The ends lost 0 bases at V and 7 bases at J; junction bases unmatched: 4. Germline CDR1 is MNHEY and CDR2 is SVGAGI. CDR3 size: 15 residues. The CDR3 region is CASSYSQGAREKLFF. The CDR3 region has the DNA TGTGCCAGCAGTTACTCGCAGGGGGCGCGTGAAAAACTGTTTTTT.

The chain is built from TRBV9 and TRBJ2-3; TRBD1 agrees at 8 bases. This CDR3 has 16 residues. The germline V gene has CDR1 SGDLS and CDR2 YYNGEE. J lost 4 bases, V lost 4 bases, and 11 bases had no gene match. The CDR3 nucleotides read TGTGCCAGCAGCCCTCGGACAGGGAATTTTGCAGATACGCAGTATTTT. Protein product: CASSPRTGNFADTQYF.

The V call is TRBV9, the J call TRBJ2-3; the D gene is possibly TRBD1 (5 bases). Trimming stripped 0 bases from V and 8 bases from J, with 10 bases between. The CDR3 spans 13 residues. CDR1 SGDLS and CDR2 YYNGEE come from the germline V gene. The CDR3 loop is CASSVDDRPTQYF. For the CDR3, the DNA is TGTGCCAGCAGCGTAGATGACAGACCTACGCAGTATTTT.

The J gene is TRBJ1-3, the V gene TRBV2; D is uncertain. The CDR3 consists of 14 residues. The germline V and J ends were trimmed by 6 bases and 1 base, with 10 bases remaining between them. Germline CDR1 reads SNHLY; CDR2 reads FYNNEI. CDR3 in amino acids: CASSLSSSGNTIYF. The CDR3, as DNA: TGTGCCAGCAGCTTGAGTAGTTCTGGAAACACCATATATTTT.

This clone appeared once. This chain connects TRBV2 to TRBJ1-2, with 9 bases fitting TRBD1. The germline V gene has CDR1 SNHLY and CDR2 FYNNEI. The CDR3 has 17 residues. The trim removed 2 bases at V and 0 bases at J, leaving 7 bases unmatched. The CDR3 is CASSEQFRQGANYGYTF. As DNA, the CDR3 is TGTGCCAGCAGTGAACAGTTTAGACAGGGGGCTAACTATGGCTACACCTTC.

This chain uses TRBV6-1 with TRBJ2-1; 11 nucleotides line up with TRBD2. The V gene end was trimmed by 2 bases and the J gene end by 0 bases; junction bases not matched to a gene: 6. This CDR3 has 18 residues. CDR1 and CDR2 from the germline V gene are MNHNS and SASEGT. CDR3 sequence (DNA): TGTGCCAGCAGTGAACTAGCGGGGGGAACGAGCTCCTACAATGAGCAGTTCTTC. Translation gives CASSELAGGTSSYNEQFF.

The chain couples TRBV6-4 to TRBJ2-1; TRBD2 agrees at 10 bases. This CDR3 spans 16 amino acids. The germline CDR1 and CDR2 sequences are MRHNA and SNTAGT. With 0 bases clipped from V and 6 bases from J, the junction kept 5 bases outside the gene matches. The CDR3 DNA reads as TGTGCCAGCAGTGACTCGAGCGGGGGGGCTCGCAATGAGCAGTTCTTC. Its translation: CASSDSSGGARNEQFF.